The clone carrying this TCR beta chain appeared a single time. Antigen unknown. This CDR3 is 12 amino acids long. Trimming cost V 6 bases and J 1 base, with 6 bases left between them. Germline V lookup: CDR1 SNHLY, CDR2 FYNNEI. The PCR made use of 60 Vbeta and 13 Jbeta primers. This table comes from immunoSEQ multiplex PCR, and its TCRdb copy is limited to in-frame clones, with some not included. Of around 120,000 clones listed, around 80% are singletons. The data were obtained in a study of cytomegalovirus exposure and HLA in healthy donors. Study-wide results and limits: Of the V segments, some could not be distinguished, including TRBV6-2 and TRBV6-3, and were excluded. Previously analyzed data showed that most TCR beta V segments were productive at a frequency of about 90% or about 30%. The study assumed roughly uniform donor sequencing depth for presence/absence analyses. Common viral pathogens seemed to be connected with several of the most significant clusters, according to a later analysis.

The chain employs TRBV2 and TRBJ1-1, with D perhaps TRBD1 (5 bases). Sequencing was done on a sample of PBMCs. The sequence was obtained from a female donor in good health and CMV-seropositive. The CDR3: CASSTGNTEAFF. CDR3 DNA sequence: TGTGCCAGCAGCACAGGGAACACTGAAGCTTTCTTT.